The 27 T cell receptor beta chains given below trace back to one sample, sequenced in a study of blood T cell repertoires in COVID-19. Produced via immunoSEQ multiplex PCR; TCRdb's table is partial and in-frame only. The sample shows over 250,000 clones, around 89% of them seen only once. The sequencing sample was made of PBMCs or T cells enriched from blood (not recorded which). Receptors originate from a woman aged 55 to 70 in a cohort exposed to, infected with or recovered from COVID-19 (not recorded which).

A single count supports this clone. The rearrangement uses TRBV5-4 and TRBJ2-5, with 12 bases identical to TRBD1. Germline values: CDR1 SGHNT, CDR2 YYREEE (reference sequence). V shed 0 bases, J shed 5 bases, and the junction held 5 bases outside the gene matches. The CDR3 is made up of 16 amino acids. The CDR3 DNA is TGTGCCAGCAGCTTGGCGGGACAGGGGGCGAAGGAGACCCAGTACTTC. This sequence encodes CASSLAGQGAKETQYF.

This clone was detected only once. V is TRBV9 and J is TRBJ2-4; 8 nucleotides line up with TRBD1. Per the germline V gene, CDR1 is SGDLS and CDR2 is YYNGEE. The CDR3 consists of 15 residues. The V and J ends lost 3 bases and 4 bases, in that order; junction bases with no gene match: 6. The DNA of the CDR3 is TGTGCCAGCAGCGGATCAGGGGGCCGAAAAAACATTCAGTACTTC. Encoded protein: CASSGSGGRKNIQYF.

CDR3 sequence (DNA): TGTGCCAGCAGCTTAGCCCGCAATGAGCAGTTCTTC. Translating gives CASSLARNEQFF. The chain is built from TRBV7-2 and TRBJ2-1; D uncertain. Trimming cost V 0 bases and J 6 bases, with 3 bases left between them. Germline values: CDR1 SGHTA, CDR2 FQGNSA. CDR3 length: 12 residues.

The J gene is TRBJ2-3, the V gene TRBV7-3; 7 positions agree with TRBD2. This CDR3 has 16 residues. The germline gives CDR1 SGHTA, CDR2 FQGTGA. V lost 6 bases to trimming and J lost 2 bases; unmatched junction nucleotides: 11. The CDR3 is CASSHGEGTFTDTQYF. In DNA form, the CDR3 reads TGTGCCAGCAGTCATGGGGAGGGGACCTTCACAGATACGCAGTATTTT.

Written as DNA, the CDR3 is TGCGCCAGCAGCTTGGCGCAGGGCTCTGGCTACACCTTC. Translation gives CASSLAQGSGYTF. V usage is TRBV5-1 and J usage is TRBJ1-2; the D gene is possibly TRBD1 (5 bases). V lost 0 bases and J 7 bases, leaving 10 bases between the germline ends. CDR3 length: 13 residues. Germline values: CDR1 SGHRS, CDR2 YFSETQ.

The V gene is TRBV12-3 or TRBV12-4, the J gene TRBJ1-2; possibly TRBD1 for D (6 bases). V was shortened by 7 bases and J by 7 bases, with 13 bases between the two germline ends. The CDR3 is 12 amino acids. This CDR3 is CASKRDISGYTF. CDR3 coding DNA: TGTGCCAGCAAGAGGGACATTAGTGGCTACACCTTC.

The genes are TRBV24-1 and TRBJ2-7; 13 bases match TRBD2. V shed 4 bases and J 0 bases; nucleotides not matched to a gene: 11. The CDR3 has 19 amino acids. Per the germline V gene, CDR1 is KGHDR and CDR2 is SFDVKD. The CDR3 coding sequence is TGTGCCACCAGTGAATATCCCGGGACTAGCGGGGCTTTCTCCTACGAGCAGTACTTC. It specifies CATSEYPGTSGAFSYEQYF.

This clone has a single count. This sequence joins TRBV30 and TRBJ2-7; 11 nucleotides line up with TRBD2. The length of the CDR3 is 12 residues. The J segment lost 9 bases and the V segment lost 7 bases, leaving 8 bases of the junction unmatched. Germline CDR1 GTSNPN, CDR2 SVGIG (reference sequence). CDR3 amino acids: CASTSGKGAQYF. The CDR3 nucleotides read TGTGCCTCGACTAGCGGGAAGGGAGCGCAGTACTTC.

Here the CDR3 reads CASSRGLAGTYEQYF. In DNA, the CDR3 is TGTGCCAGCTCACGGGGACTAGCGGGGACCTACGAGCAGTACTTC. This sequence joins TRBV18 and TRBJ2-7; the match to TRBD2 covers 13 bases. V was pared by 4 bases and J by 2 bases, with 2 bases of the junction left unmatched. This CDR3 is built from 15 residues. Germline loops: CDR1 KGHSH, CDR2 LQKENI.

This clone was recorded once. V usage is TRBV19 and J usage is TRBJ1-2; TRBD1 matches 10 bases. Germline trimming cut 6 bases from V and 4 bases from J; bases unmatched to any gene: 8. The CDR3 is 15 amino acids. Germline V lookup: CDR1 LNHDA, CDR2 SQIVND (reference sequence). The CDR3: CASRPGQGGVYGYTF. CDR3 sequence (DNA): TGTGCCAGTAGACCTGGACAGGGGGGAGTCTATGGCTACACCTTC. The entire variable domain, with the rest obtained from reference TRBV19 and TRBJ1-2, is as follows: DGGITQSPKYLFRKEGQNVTLSCEQNLNHDAMYWYRQDPGQGLRLIYYSQIVNDFQKGDIAEGYSVSREKKESFPLTVTSAQKNPTAFYLCASRPGQGGVYGYTFGSGTRLTVV.

This rearrangement joins TRBV2 to TRBJ1-2; 8 nucleotides match TRBD1. CDR1 and CDR2 (germline): SNHLY, FYNNEI. This CDR3 is 12 amino acids long. Trimming took 7 bases from V and 7 from J; bases not matched to a gene: 5. The chain's CDR3 is CASTGGEGGYTF. The DNA for the CDR3 is TGTGCCAGCACAGGGGGCGAGGGTGGCTACACCTTC.

In DNA, the CDR3 is TGTGCCAGCAGTTTATACACGGGGGCCGGGACAGGGGGTAATGAGCAGTTCTTC. It codes for CASSLYTGAGTGGNEQFF. The chain combines TRBV27 with TRBJ2-1, with 11 nucleotides matching TRBD1. The CDR3 length is 18 residues. V lost 1 base to trimming and J lost 7 bases; unmatched junction nucleotides: 12. Germline lookup yields CDR1 MNHEY and CDR2 SMNVEV (reference sequence).

This chain uses TRBV3-1 (or the pseudogene TRBV3-2) with TRBJ2-5; 11 nucleotides align to TRBD2. The trim removed 3 bases at V and 2 bases at J, leaving 11 bases unmatched. This CDR3 contains 18 residues. Germline V lookup: CDR1 LGHDT, CDR2 YNNKEL (reference sequence). CDR3 region: CASSQNHPGLAVQETQYF. CDR3 sequence (DNA): TGTGCCAGCAGCCAGAACCATCCGGGACTAGCGGTGCAAGAGACCCAGTACTTC.

The chain links TRBV10-2 to TRBJ2-5, with TRBD2 matching 11 bases. V shed 3 bases, J shed 0 bases, and the junction held 6 bases outside the gene matches. CDR1 WSHSY and CDR2 SAAADI come from the germline V gene. The CDR3 sequence is 17 residues long. The CDR3 is CASSDLGLAGYQETQYF. Here the CDR3 DNA reads TGCGCCAGCAGTGACTTAGGACTAGCGGGCTACCAAGAGACCCAGTACTTC.

This clone was recorded once. The chain is built from TRBV5-4 and TRBJ2-3, with 8 bases identical to TRBD2. From germline, CDR1 is SGHNT and CDR2 YYREEE (reference sequence). The CDR3 sequence is 16 residues long. The V gene end was trimmed by 2 bases and the J gene end by 4 bases; junction bases not matched to a gene: 9. Here the CDR3 DNA reads TGTGCCAGCAGCTTCGGGGCGGGAGGCAAAGCAGATACGCAGTATTTT. This translates into CASSFGAGGKADTQYF.

This rearrangement joins TRBV4-1 to TRBJ2-5; 11 nucleotides align to TRBD2. The ends lost 0 bases at V and 2 bases at J; junction bases unmatched: 8. Germline CDR1 MGHRA, CDR2 YSYEKL. The CDR3 spans 18 residues. For the CDR3, the DNA is TGCGCCAGCAGCCAAGATCTCGGACTAGCGGGCCTTCAAGAGACCCAGTACTTC. Translated, it gives CASSQDLGLAGLQETQYF.

V is TRBV11-2 and J is TRBJ2-3; 13 bases agree with TRBD2. Per germline, CDR1 SGHAT and CDR2 FQNNGV. After removal of 4 bases from V and 2 bases from J, the junction contained 6 bases not matched to a gene. This CDR3 contains 17 residues. The CDR3 DNA follows: TGTGCCAGCAGCTGGAGTGGACTAGCGGGAGCCACAGATACGCAGTATTTT. Translation gives CASSWSGLAGATDTQYF.

The genes are TRBV9 and TRBJ2-5; 10 bases are shared with TRBD2. Germline V gene lookup returns CDR1 SGDLS and CDR2 YYNGEE. The CDR3 consists of 15 residues. V shed 5 bases, J shed 2 bases, and the junction held 6 bases outside the gene matches. The CDR3 sequence: CASSSLAGAQETQYF. Here the CDR3 DNA reads TGTGCCAGCAGTTCCCTAGCGGGAGCTCAAGAGACCCAGTACTTC. The full variable domain, in which reference TRBV9 and TRBJ2-5 provide the parts outside the CDR3, is DSGVTQTPKHLITATGQRVTLRCSPRSGDLSVYWYQQSLDQGLQFLIQYYNGEERAKGNILERFSAQQFPDLHSELNLSSLELGDSALYFCASSSLAGAQETQYFGPGTRLLVL.

This chain links TRBV7-3 with TRBJ2-1; D might be TRBD2 (6 bases). The V end was cut by 4 bases, the J end by 5 bases, with 15 bases between. The CDR3 runs to 15 residues. Germline CDR1 SGHTA, CDR2 FQGTGA. For the CDR3, the DNA is TGTGCCAGCAGCTACGGGAGAATAGGGAACAATGAGCAGTTCTTC. Translation gives CASSYGRIGNNEQFF.

The rearrangement joins TRBV21-1 to TRBJ2-7; the table names TRBD1, a call not compared with the DNA. TRBV21-1 is classified as a pseudogene. The CDR3 runs to 14 residues. The CDR3 sequence is CASSRTGQGYEQYF. The DNA of the CDR3 is TGTGCCAGCAGCAGAACGGGACAGGGGTACGAGCAGTACTTC.

This rearrangement joins TRBV11-3 to TRBJ2-3; 8 nucleotides match TRBD1. The CDR3 extends over 14 amino acids. V lost 1 base to trimming and J lost 4 bases; unmatched junction nucleotides: 1. Germline V lookup: CDR1 SGHNT, CDR2 YENEEA. Here the CDR3 DNA reads TGTGCCAGCAGCTTAGGGACAGGGTCAGATACGCAGTATTTT. It is translated as CASSLGTGSDTQYF.

The chain has TRBV28 and TRBJ2-7, with 7 bases identical to TRBD2. Per germline, CDR1 MDHEN and CDR2 SYDVKM. The CDR3 has 12 amino acids. The junction had 3 bases not matched to a gene; V was cut back by 8 bases and J by 2 bases. CDR3 amino acids: CASGGGTYEQYF. As DNA, the CDR3 is TGTGCCAGCGGGGGGGGGACCTACGAGCAGTACTTC.

This rearrangement joins TRBV7-8 to TRBJ1-2; perhaps TRBD1 as D (5 bases). The CDR3 loop spans 14 amino acids. Trimming left V 3 bases short and J 8 bases short, with 16 bases between. Germline V lookup: CDR1 SGHVS, CDR2 FQNEAQ. CDR3: CASSFDRAGYGYTF. In DNA form, the CDR3 reads TGTGCCAGCAGCTTCGACCGGGCAGGGTACGGCTACACCTTC.

The genes are TRBV29-1 and TRBJ2-1; 15 bases match TRBD2. The CDR3 spans 14 residues. J was trimmed by 9 bases and V by 4 bases; bases with no gene match: 4. Germline V CDR1 and CDR2: SQVTM, ANQGSEA. CDR3 bases: TGCAGCGTTGGCCCGGGACTAGCGGGGGGTGAGCAGTTCTTC. This codes for CSVGPGLAGGEQFF.

V usage is TRBV27 and J usage is TRBJ1-5; D is unresolved. The germline V gene has CDR1 MNHEY and CDR2 SMNVEV (reference sequence). V was pared by 8 bases and J by 2 bases, with 16 bases between. The CDR3 is made up of 15 amino acids. As DNA, the CDR3 is TGTGCCAGCGGGAGGGTCTCCTGGGGCAATCAGCCCCAGCATTTT. This gives the protein CASGRVSWGNQPQHF.

The V gene is TRBV5-1, the J gene TRBJ2-3; a weak D match, TRBD1 (5 bases). The ends were cut back, 1 base at V and 0 bases at J, with 9 bases in the middle. Per the germline V gene, CDR1 is SGHRS and CDR2 is YFSETQ. The CDR3 is 15 residues long. The chain's CDR3 is CASSLPQASTDTQYF. The CDR3 DNA is TGCGCCAGCAGCTTGCCACAGGCGAGCACAGATACGCAGTATTTT. The full variable domain, in which reference TRBV5-1 and TRBJ2-3 provide the parts outside the CDR3, is KAGVTQTPRYLIKTRGQQVTLSCSPISGHRSVSWYQQTPGQGLQFLFEYFSETQRNKGNFPGRFSGRQFSNSRSEMNVSTLELGDSALYLCASSLPQASTDTQYFGPGTRLTVL.

The chain joins TRBV7-9 to TRBJ1-4; 8 nucleotides align to TRBD1. V lost 5 bases and J lost 0; bases outside the gene matches: 8. Per the germline V gene, CDR1 is SEHNR and CDR2 is FQNEAQ (reference sequence). The CDR3 length is 17 residues. DNA for the CDR3: TGTGCCAGCAGCCTCGGGACAGGACTTTCAACTAATGAAAAACTGTTTTTT. Translation: CASSLGTGLSTNEKLFF.